The clone carrying this TCR beta chain has only a few counts. The antigen remains undetermined. The junction had 6 bases not matched to a gene; V was cut back by 5 bases and J by 3 bases. The CDR3 runs 16 residues. The germline CDR1 and CDR2 sequences are SGHTA and FQGTGA. These data come from a study of T-cell reconstitution after alpha-beta-depleted transplantation in children. Study findings and constraints: It was surviving recipient T cells and thymic progenitors that gave some patients high TCRbeta diversity at day 60. Several hundred expanded graft clones reportedly supplied alpha-beta T cells about two months after transplant. At the one-year point after transplant, T-cell counts and TCRbeta diversity were found to come mostly from T cells that had been newly produced.

Library preparation (for TCRbeta) was performed with unique molecular identifiers. MiXCR, applied by TCRdb to the PCR reads, yields one record per CDR3 protein. The table lists about 600,000 distinct CDR3 sequences, 13% of them singletons. The sample in question was PBMCs, mostly from graft donor cells, obtained 360 days after TCRalphabeta/CD19-depleted stem cell transplant. This receptor was identified in a male patient between 10 and 17 years old who had a stem cell transplant for acute myeloid leukemia, so the T cells may come from the graft donor. This sequence joins TRBV7-3 and TRBJ2-2; 10 bases fit TRBD1. The CDR3 coding sequence is TGTGCCAGCAGCGAGTCCGGGACAGGGGACACCGGGGAGCTGTTTTTT. This codes for CASSESGTGDTGELFF.